This T cell receptor beta chain stems from a study of shared clonotypes between healthy human individuals. Study-level background: Each donor had three CD4 naive, three CD4 memory, two CD8 naive and one CD8 memory plate. Findings of the study overall: Relative to their counterparts shared across all four donors, non-shared clonotypes exhibited diminished generation probabilities.

TCRdb's copy holds only in-frame clones and misses some; the assay was immunoSEQ multiplex PCR. The data contain approximately 940,000 clones, more than 75% of them singletons. With regard to this clone: Its target is not known.

This CDR3 contains 15 residues. Germline CDR1 and CDR2: SGHAT and FQNNGV. V was trimmed by 0 bases and J by 2 bases, leaving 11 bases between them. This chain joins TRBV11-2 and TRBJ2-7; D possibly corresponds to TRBD2 (5 bases). The clonotype comes from a man younger than 35 in good health. Sequenced sample: memory CD4+ T cells sorted from blood. The subset: CD45RA-negative fraction. DNA of the CDR3: TGTGCCAGCAGCTTAGAACTGAGAGGGCCCTACGAGCAGTACTTC. Encoded protein: CASSLELRGPYEQYF. Drawing the rest from reference TRBV11-2 and TRBJ2-7, the complete variable domain is EAGVAQSPRYKIIEKRQSVAFWCNPISGHATLYWYQQILGQGPKLLIQFQNNGVVDDSQLPKDRFSAERLKGVDSTLKIQPAKLEDSAVYLCASSLELRGPYEQYFGPGTRLTVT.